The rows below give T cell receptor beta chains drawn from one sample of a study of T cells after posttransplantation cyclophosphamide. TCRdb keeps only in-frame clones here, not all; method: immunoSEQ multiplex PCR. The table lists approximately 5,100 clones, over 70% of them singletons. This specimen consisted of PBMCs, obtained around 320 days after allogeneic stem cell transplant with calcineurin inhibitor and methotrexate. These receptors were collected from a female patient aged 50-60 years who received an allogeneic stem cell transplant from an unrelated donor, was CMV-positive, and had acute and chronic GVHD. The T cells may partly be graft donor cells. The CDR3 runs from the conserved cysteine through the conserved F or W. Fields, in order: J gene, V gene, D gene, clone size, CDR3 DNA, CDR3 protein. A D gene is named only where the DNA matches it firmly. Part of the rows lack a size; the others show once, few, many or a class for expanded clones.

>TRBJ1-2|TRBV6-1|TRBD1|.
TGTGCCAGCAGTGTGACAGGGGGGTCTTATGGCTACACCTTC
CASSVTGGSYGYTF
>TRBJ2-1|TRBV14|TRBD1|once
TGTGCCAGCAGCCGGGACAGGGCGTGGAATGAGCAGTTCTTC
CASSRDRAWNEQFF
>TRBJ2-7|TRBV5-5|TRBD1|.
TGTGCCAGCAGCACCTCTCCTCGGACAGGGTTTGTGGAGCAGTACTTC
CASSTSPRTGFVEQYF
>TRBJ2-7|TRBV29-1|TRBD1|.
TGCAGCGTTGAGGACAGGGAATCCTACGAGCAGTACTTC
CSVEDRESYEQYF
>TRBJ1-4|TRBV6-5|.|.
TGTGCCAGCCTCAGGGGTCCAACTAATGAAAAACTGTTTTTT
CASLRGPTNEKLFF
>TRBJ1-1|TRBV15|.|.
TGTGCCACCAGCAGAGGGCCCGGGGGTGTCACTGAAGCTTTCTTT
CATSRGPGGVTEAFF
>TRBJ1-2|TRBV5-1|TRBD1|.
TGCGCCAGCAGCTCCGGACAGGGACCTGGCTACACCTTC
CASSSGQGPGYTF
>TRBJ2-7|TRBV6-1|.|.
TGTGCCAGCAGCCTAACCTCCTACGAGCAGTACTTC
CASSLTSYEQYF
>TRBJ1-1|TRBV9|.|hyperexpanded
TGTGCCAGCAGCGTAGGGCAGGACACTGAAGCTTTCTTT
CASSVGQDTEAFF
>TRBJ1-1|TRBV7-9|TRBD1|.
TGTGCCAGCAGCTCCGACAGGGGGCCTCGTGAAGCTTTCTTT
CASSSDRGPREAFF
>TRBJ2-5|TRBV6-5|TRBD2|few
TGTGCCAGCTATACTAGCGGGGGCCTTCCGGCGACCCAGTACTTC
CASYTSGGLPATQYF
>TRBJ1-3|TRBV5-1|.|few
TGCGCCAGCAGCCGGGGACAAGCTGGAAACACCATATATTTT
CASSRGQAGNTIYF
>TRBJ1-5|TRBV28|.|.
TGTGCCAGCAGTTTGGCCTCTGCAGGGCCCAATCAGCCCCAGCATTTT
CASSLASAGPNQPQHF
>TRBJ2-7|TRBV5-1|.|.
TGCGCCAGCCAACCCAACACGGACAGTACCTACGAGCAGTACTTC
CASQPNTDSTYEQYF
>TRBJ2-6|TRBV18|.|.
TGTGCCAGCTCACCATTTGTAAGTAGCTCTGGGGCCAACGTCCTGACTTTC
CASSPFVSSSGANVLTF
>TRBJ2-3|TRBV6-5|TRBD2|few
TGTGCCAGCAGTCGCCGTAGCGGGCAAGGAGATACGCAGTATTTT
CASSRRSGQGDTQYF
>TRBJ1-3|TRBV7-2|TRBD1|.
TGTGCCAGCAGCCGGGACAGGGGGGGAAACACCATATATTTT
CASSRDRGGNTIYF
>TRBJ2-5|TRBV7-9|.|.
TGTGCCAGCAGCCCCGGACAGCCCCAAGAGACCCAGTACTTC
CASSPGQPQETQYF
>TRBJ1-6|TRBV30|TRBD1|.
TGTGCCTGGAGCGGGACCACAGGGGGGAATTCACCCCTCCACTTT
CAWSGTTGGNSPLHF
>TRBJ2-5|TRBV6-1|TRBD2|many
TGTGCCAGCTATACTAGCGGGGGCCTTCCGGCGACCCAGTACTTC
CASYTSGGLPATQYF
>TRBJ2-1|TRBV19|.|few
TGTGCCAGTAGTACTACAGGGGGAGGGTACAATGAGCAGTTCTTC
CASSTTGGGYNEQFF
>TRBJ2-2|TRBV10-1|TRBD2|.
TGCGCCAGCAGGGGGAAATGCGGGGGGGCCGGGGAGCTGTTTTTT
CASRGKCGGAGELFF
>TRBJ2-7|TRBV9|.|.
TGTGCCAGCAGCGGCCCGAGCTCCTACGAGCAGTACTTC
CASSGPSSYEQYF
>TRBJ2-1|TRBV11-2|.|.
TGTGCCAGCAGCTTTAACCCGGAGTGGCAGTTCTTC
CASSFNPEWQFF
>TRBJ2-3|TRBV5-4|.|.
TGTGCCAGCAGCCTCGGGCCGAGGGCAGATACGCAGTATTTT
CASSLGPRADTQYF
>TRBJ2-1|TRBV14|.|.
TGTGCCAGCAGCCAACCTAGGAGTAGCGGCTACAATGAGCAGTTCTTC
CASSQPRSSGYNEQFF
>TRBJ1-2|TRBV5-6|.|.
TGTGCCAGCAGCTTGGCCGCGGACAGACAGTACACCTTC
CASSLAADRQYTF
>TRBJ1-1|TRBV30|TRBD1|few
TGTGCCTGGAGTGTACCCTTAGGGACAGGGAAGAACACTGAAGCTTTCTTT
CAWSVPLGTGKNTEAFF
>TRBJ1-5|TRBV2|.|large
TGTGCCAGCAGATCCTCGGGACTGTCAAATCAGCAGCCCCAGCATTTT
CASRSSGLSNQQPQHF
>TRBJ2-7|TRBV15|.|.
TGTGCCACCAGCAGAGATTCTACCTCCTACGAGCAGTACTTC
CATSRDSTSYEQYF
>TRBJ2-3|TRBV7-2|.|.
TGTGCCAGCAGCTTCCAAGCATCGGATACGCAGTATTTT
CASSFQASDTQYF
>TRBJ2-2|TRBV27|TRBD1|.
TGTGCCAGCAGTTGGTTCTCCTCAGGGGGAAGCTTTAAGGAGCTGTTTTTT
CASSWFSSGGSFKELFF
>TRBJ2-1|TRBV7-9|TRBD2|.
TGTGCCAGCAGCTTAAGCGGGGCCGATCCCCTCTCCTACAATGAGCAGTTCTTC
CASSLSGADPLSYNEQFF
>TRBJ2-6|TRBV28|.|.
TGTGCCAGCTCACCGCTGTGGCGGGTGCACTCTGGGGCCAACGTCCTGACTTTC
CASSPLWRVHSGANVLTF
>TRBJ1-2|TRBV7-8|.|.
TGTGCCAGCAGCCCCCGGGGCGGGGCGGATGGGGGGTTGACTAACTATGGCTACACCTTC
CASSPRGGADGGLTNYGYTF
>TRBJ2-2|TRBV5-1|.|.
TGCACCAGCAGCTTCCGATCTATCGACGGGGAGCTGTTTTTT
CTSSFRSIDGELFF
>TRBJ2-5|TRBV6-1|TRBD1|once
TGTGCCAGCAGCCACCGGGACAGGGGGCAGAAGACCCAGTACTTC
CASSHRDRGQKTQYF
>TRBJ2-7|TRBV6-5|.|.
TGTGCCAGCCTGAAACAGGGTTCCTACGAGCAGTACTTC
CASLKQGSYEQYF
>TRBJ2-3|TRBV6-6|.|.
TGTGCCAGCAGCCTGACGGGAGATACGCAGTATTTT
CASSLTGDTQYF
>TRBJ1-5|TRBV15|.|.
TGTGCCACCAGCAGAGGTAGACAGAGTCTTGGCAATCAGCCCCAGCATTTT
CATSRGRQSLGNQPQHF
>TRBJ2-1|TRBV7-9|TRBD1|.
TGTGCCAGCAGCTCCCGGACAGGGGGCGTTTACAATGAGCAGTTCTTC
CASSSRTGGVYNEQFF
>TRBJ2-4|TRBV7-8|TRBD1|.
TGTGCCAGCAGCTTCGACAGGGATAAAAACATTCAGTACTTC
CASSFDRDKNIQYF
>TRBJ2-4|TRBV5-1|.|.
TGCGCCAGCAGCTTTGAGGCCGCCAAAAACATTCAGTACTTC
CASSFEAAKNIQYF
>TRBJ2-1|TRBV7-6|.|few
TGTGCCAGCAGCTTGGACGTAACTAGGGCTAGCTCCTACAATGAGCAGTTCTTC
CASSLDVTRASSYNEQFF
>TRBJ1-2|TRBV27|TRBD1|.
TGTGCCAGCAGTTTTGATAACAGGGGGCCGGTGGAAGGCTACACCTTC
CASSFDNRGPVEGYTF
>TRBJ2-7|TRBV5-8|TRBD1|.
TGTGCCAGCAGTTTCTCCGGGACAGGCCCATACTACGAGCAGTACTTC
CASSFSGTGPYYEQYF
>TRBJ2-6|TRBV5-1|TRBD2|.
TGCGCCAGCAATGTAGGGGAGGGTCAATCTGGGGCCAACGTCCTGACTTTC
CASNVGEGQSGANVLTF
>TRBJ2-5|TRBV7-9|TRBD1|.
TGTGCCAGCAGCCACCGGGACAGGGGGCAGAAGACCCAGTACTTC
CASSHRDRGQKTQYF
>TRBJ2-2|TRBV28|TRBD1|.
TGTGCCAGCAGTAGGGACAGGCCTAACACCGGGGAGCTGTTTTTT
CASSRDRPNTGELFF
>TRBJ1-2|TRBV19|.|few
TGTGCCAGTAGTACCGGTGACCCTAGAGGCTATGGCTACACCTTC
CASSTGDPRGYGYTF